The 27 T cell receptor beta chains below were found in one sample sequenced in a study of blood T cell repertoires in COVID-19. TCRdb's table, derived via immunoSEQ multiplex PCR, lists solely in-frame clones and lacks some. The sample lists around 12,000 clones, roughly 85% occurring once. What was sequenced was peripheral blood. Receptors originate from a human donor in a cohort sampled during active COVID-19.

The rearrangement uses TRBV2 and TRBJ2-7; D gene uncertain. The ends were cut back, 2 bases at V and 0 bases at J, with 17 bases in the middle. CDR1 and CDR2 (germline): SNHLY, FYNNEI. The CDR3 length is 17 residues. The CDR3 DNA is TGTGCCAGCAGTGAAATGTTGGTTGGCGGAAGCTCCTACGAGCAGTACTTC. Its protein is CASSEMLVGGSSYEQYF.

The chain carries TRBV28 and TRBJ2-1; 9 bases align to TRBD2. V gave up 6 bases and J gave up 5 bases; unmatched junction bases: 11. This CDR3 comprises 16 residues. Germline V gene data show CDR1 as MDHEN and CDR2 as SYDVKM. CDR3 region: CASRTSGFGRDNEQFF. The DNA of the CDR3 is TGTGCCAGCAGAACTAGCGGGTTCGGTCGGGACAATGAGCAGTTCTTC.

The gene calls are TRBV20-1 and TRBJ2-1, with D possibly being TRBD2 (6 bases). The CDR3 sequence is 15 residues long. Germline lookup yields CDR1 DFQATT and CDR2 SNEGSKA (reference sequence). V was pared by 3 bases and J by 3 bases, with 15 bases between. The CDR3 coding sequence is TGCAGTGCTAGTAACCCTGGGGACTTCTACAATGAGCAGTTCTTC. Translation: CSASNPGDFYNEQFF.

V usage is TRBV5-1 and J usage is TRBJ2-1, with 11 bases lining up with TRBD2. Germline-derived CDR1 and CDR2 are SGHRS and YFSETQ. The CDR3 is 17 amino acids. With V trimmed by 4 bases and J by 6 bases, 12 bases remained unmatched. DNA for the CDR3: TGCGCCAGCAGCAAAGTTATAGCGGGAGGGCCGTTCAATGAGCAGTTCTTC. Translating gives CASSKVIAGGPFNEQFF.

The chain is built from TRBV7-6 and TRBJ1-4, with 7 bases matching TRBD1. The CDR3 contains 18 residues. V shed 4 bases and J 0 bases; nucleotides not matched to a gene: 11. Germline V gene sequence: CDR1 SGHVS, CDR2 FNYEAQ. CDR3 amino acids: CASSSEVQGPATNEKLFF. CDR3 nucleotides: TGTGCCAGCAGCTCGGAAGTACAGGGGCCTGCAACTAATGAAAAACTGTTTTTT. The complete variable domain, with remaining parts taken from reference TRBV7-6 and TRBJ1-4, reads GAGVSQSPRYKVTKRGQDVALRCDPISGHVSLYWYRQALGQGPEFLTYFNYEAQQDKSGLPNDRFSAERPEGSISTLTIQRTEQRDSAMYRCASSSEVQGPATNEKLFFGSGTQLSVL.

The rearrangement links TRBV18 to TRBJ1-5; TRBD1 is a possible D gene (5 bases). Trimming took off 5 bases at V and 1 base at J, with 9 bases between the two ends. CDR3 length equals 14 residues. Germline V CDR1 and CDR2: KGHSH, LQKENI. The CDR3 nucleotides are TGTGCCAGCTCAAATCAGGGAAGCAATCAGCCCCAGCATTTT. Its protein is CASSNQGSNQPQHF. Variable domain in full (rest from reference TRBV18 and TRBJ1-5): NAGVMQNPRHLVRRRGQEARLRCSPMKGHSHVYWYRQLPEEGLKFMVYLQKENIIDESGMPKERFSAEFPKEGPSILRIQQVVRGDSAAYFCASSNQGSNQPQHFGDGTRLSIL.

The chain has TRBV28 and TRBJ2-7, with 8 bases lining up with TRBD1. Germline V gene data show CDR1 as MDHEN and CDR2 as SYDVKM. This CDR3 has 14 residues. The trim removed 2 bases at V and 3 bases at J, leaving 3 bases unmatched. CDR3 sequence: CASSLGTGNYEQYF. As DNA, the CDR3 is TGTGCCAGCAGTTTAGGGACAGGAAACTACGAGCAGTACTTC.

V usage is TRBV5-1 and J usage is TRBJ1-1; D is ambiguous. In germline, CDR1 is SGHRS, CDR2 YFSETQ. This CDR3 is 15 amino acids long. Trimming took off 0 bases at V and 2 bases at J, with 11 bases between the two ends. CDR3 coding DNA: TGCGCCAGCAGCTTGGATGGCAGGCCCAACACTGAAGCTTTCTTT. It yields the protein CASSLDGRPNTEAFF.

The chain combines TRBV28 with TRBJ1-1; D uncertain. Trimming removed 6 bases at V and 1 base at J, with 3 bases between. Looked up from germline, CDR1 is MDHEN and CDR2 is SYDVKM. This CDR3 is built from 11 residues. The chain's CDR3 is CASRQNTEAFF. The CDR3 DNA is TGTGCCAGCAGACAGAACACTGAAGCTTTCTTT.

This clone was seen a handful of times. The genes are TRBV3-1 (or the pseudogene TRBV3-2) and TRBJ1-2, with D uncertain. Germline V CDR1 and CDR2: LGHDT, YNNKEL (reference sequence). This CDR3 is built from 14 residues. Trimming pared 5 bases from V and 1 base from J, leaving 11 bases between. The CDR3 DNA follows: TGTGCCAGCAGCGTGAGCGGGCTTAACTATGGCTACACCTTC. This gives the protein CASSVSGLNYGYTF.

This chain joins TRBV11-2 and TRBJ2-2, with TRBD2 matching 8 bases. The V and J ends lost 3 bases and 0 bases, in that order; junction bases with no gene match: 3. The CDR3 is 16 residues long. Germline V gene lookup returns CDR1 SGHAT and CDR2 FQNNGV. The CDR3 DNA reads TGTGCCAGCAGCTTGATTAGCGGGGCGAACACCGGGGAGCTGTTTTTT. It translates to CASSLISGANTGELFF.

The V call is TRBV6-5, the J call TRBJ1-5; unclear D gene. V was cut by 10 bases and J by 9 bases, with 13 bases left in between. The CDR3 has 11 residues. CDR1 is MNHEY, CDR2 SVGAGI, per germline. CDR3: CAIGREGPQHF. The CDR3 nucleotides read TGTGCCATCGGGCGGGAGGGGCCCCAGCATTTT.

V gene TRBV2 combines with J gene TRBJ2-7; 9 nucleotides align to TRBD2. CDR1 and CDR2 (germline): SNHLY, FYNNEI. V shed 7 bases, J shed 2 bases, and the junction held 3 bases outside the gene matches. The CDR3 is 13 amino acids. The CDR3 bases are TGTGCCAGCACGGCGGGAGGGACCTACGAGCAGTACTTC. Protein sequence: CASTAGGTYEQYF.

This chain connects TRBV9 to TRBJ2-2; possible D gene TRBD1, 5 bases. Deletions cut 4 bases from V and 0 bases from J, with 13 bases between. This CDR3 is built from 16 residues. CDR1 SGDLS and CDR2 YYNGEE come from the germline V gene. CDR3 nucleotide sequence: TGTGCCAGCAGCCCCCGACAGAACCCGAACACCGGGGAGCTGTTTTTT. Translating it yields CASSPRQNPNTGELFF.

CDR3 amino acids: CASSPRTGGSYNEQFF. Here the CDR3 DNA reads TGTGCCAGCAGCCCCCGGACAGGGGGCTCCTACAATGAGCAGTTCTTC. The chain recombines TRBV7-2 with TRBJ2-1, with 10 bases fitting TRBD1. Germline-derived CDR1 and CDR2 are SGHTA and FQGNSA. The CDR3 spans 16 residues. After removal of 5 bases from V and 0 bases from J, the junction contained 4 bases not matched to a gene.

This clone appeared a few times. CDR3 DNA sequence: TGTGCCAGCAGTGAAGCGCAGGGAATTACTGAAGCTTTCTTT. Its translation is CASSEAQGITEAFF. V and J are TRBV6-1 and TRBJ1-1; D may be TRBD1 (5 bases). The germline V gene has CDR1 MNHNS and CDR2 SASEGT. The CDR3 runs to 14 residues. Trimming shortened V by 0 bases and J by 5 bases, and 10 bases separated the two germline ends.

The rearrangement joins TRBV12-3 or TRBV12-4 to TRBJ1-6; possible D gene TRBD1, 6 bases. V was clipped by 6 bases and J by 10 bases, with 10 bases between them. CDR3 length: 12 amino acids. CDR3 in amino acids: CASRGGQSPLHF. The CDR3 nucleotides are TGTGCCAGCAGAGGGGGTCAATCACCCCTCCACTTT.

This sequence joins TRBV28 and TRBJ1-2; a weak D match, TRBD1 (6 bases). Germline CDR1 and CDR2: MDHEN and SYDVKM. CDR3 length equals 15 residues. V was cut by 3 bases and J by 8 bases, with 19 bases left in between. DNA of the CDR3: TGTGCCAGCAGTTTCCCTCAGGCACAGGGTGCGGGCTACACCTTC. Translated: CASSFPQAQGAGYTF.

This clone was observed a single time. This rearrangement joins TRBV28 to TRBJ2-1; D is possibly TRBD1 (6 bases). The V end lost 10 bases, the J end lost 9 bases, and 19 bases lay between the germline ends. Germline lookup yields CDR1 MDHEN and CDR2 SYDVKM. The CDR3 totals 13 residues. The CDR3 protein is CATHQGRGGEQFF. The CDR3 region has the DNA TGTGCCACCCATCAAGGCAGGGGCGGTGAGCAGTTCTTC.

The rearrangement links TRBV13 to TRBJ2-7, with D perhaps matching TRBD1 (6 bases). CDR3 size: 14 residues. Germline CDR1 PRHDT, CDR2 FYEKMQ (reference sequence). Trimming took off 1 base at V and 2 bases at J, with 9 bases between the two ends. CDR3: CASSLEQGPYEQYF. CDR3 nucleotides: TGTGCCAGCAGCTTAGAACAGGGCCCCTACGAGCAGTACTTC.

Here the CDR3 reads CASSLSSTEAFF. The CDR3 coding sequence is TGTGCCAGTAGTCTATCATCGACTGAAGCTTTCTTT. The rearrangement joins TRBV19 to TRBJ1-1; D gene unclear. This CDR3 has 12 residues. Germline CDR1 and CDR2: LNHDA and SQIVND (reference sequence). V lost 5 bases and J lost 5, with 9 bases in between.

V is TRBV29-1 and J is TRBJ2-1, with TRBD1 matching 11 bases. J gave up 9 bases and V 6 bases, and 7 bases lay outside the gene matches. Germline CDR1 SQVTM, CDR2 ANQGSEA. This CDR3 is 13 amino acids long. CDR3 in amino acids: CSVPGQGVGEQFF. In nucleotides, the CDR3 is TGCAGCGTCCCGGGACAGGGGGTGGGTGAGCAGTTCTTC.

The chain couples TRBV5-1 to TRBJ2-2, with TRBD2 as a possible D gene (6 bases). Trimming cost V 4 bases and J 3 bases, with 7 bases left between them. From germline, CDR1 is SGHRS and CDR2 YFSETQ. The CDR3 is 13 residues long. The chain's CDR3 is CASSREDTGELFF. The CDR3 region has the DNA TGCGCCAGCAGCAGGGAGGACACCGGGGAGCTGTTTTTT.

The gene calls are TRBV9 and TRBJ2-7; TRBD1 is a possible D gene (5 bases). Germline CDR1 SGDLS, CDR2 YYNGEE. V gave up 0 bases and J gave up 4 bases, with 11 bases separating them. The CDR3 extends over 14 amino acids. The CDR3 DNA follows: TGTGCCAGCAGCGTAGTTGACAGCCAGTACGAGCAGTACTTC. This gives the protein CASSVVDSQYEQYF.

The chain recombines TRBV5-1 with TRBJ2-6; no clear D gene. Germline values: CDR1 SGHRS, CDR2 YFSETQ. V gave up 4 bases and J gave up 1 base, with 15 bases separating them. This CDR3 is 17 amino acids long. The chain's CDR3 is CASSRSAGNSGANVLTF. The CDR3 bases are TGCGCCAGCAGCCGTTCTGCAGGCAATTCTGGGGCCAACGTCCTGACTTTC.

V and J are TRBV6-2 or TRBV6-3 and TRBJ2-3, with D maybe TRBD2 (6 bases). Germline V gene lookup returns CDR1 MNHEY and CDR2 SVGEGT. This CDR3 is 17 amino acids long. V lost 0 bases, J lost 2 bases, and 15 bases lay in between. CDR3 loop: CASSYSIGEDTTDTQYF. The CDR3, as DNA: TGTGCCAGCAGTTACTCCATAGGGGAGGACACCACAGATACGCAGTATTTT.

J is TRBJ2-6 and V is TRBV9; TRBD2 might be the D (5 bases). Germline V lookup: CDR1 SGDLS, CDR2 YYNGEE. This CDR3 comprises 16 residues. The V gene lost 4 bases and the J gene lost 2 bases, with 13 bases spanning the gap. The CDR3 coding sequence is TGTGCCAGCAGCCCCGTGGCCGGGGCTGGGGCCAACGTCCTGACTTTC. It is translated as CASSPVAGAGANVLTF.